This TCR beta chain was sequenced for a study of shared clonotypes between healthy human individuals. Study results and limitations: Depth was large, yet rarefaction showed that sorted-subset sequencing was incomplete.

CDR1 is MGHDK, CDR2 SYGVNS, per germline. V lost 9 bases to trimming and J lost 5 bases; unmatched junction nucleotides: 8. The CDR3 is made up of 15 amino acids. Sequencing used immunoSEQ multiplex PCR; TCRdb keeps in-frame clones, though not all of them. This sample carries a few million clones, roughly 95% of them seen once, and the ten largest clones take roughly 0.13%. About this clone: The antigen remains undetermined.

Healthy HIV-negative adults with no recent acute infections or vaccinations were recruited as donors. The sample comprised naive CD4+ T cells sorted from blood. Subset denoted: CD45RA+ positively selected. This clonotype was sampled from a man between 18 and 35 years old in good health. V is TRBV25-1 and J is TRBJ2-3, with TRBD2 matching 13 bases. In nucleotides, the CDR3 is TGTGCCAGTTCCCCGGGACTAGCGGGGAAAGATACGCAGTATTTT. This encodes CASSPGLAGKDTQYF.